These 18 T cell receptor beta chains share one sample of origin, sequenced in a study of blood T cell repertoires in COVID-19. The data were produced by immunoSEQ multiplex PCR, yet TCRdb's version contains in-frame clones alone and is incomplete. The sample contains about 130,000 clones, around 87% of which appear only once. Sequencing used peripheral blood. All receptors derive from a woman aged 55 to 70 with acute or convalescent COVID-19.

The chain has TRBV7-2 and TRBJ2-1; 8 nucleotides agree with TRBD2. The CDR3 spans 16 residues. The V and J ends lost 5 bases and 4 bases, in that order; junction bases with no gene match: 10. Looked up from germline, CDR1 is SGHTA and CDR2 is FQGNSA. The CDR3 DNA reads as TGTGCCAGCAGCCCCGTAGCGGGGTCAACTTACAATGAGCAGTTCTTC. It codes for CASSPVAGSTYNEQFF.

V gene TRBV5-1 combines with J gene TRBJ2-7; D is perhaps TRBD1 (6 bases). V was trimmed by 0 bases and J by 0 bases, leaving 19 bases between them. The CDR3 is made up of 18 amino acids. The germline V gene has CDR1 SGHRS and CDR2 YFSETQ. DNA of the CDR3: TGCGCCAGCAGCTTGGAACCGGGACACACATCTAACTCCTACGAGCAGTACTTC. It translates to CASSLEPGHTSNSYEQYF.

Here the CDR3 DNA reads TGCGCCAGCAGTGGCGGACTAGCGGGAGTCACCGGGGAGCTGTTTTTT. Encoded protein: CASSGGLAGVTGELFF. The chain employs TRBV10-2 and TRBJ2-2; 13 nucleotides match TRBD2. Germline-derived CDR1 and CDR2 are WSHSY and SAAADI. The ends lost 4 bases at V and 4 bases at J; junction bases unmatched: 3. The CDR3 covers 16 residues.

The chain has TRBV30 and TRBJ1-1; 8 bases agree with TRBD1. This CDR3 spans 15 amino acids. Trimming removed 0 bases from V and 0 bases from J; junction bases left unmatched: 3. Germline lookup yields CDR1 GTSNPN and CDR2 SVGIG (reference sequence). The CDR3, as DNA: TGTGCCTGGAGTGTACTGGGACAGGTGAACACTGAAGCTTTCTTT. It translates to CAWSVLGQVNTEAFF.

This clone was counted between two and nine times. V gene TRBV7-2 combines with J gene TRBJ2-1; TRBD2 matches 10 bases. The CDR3 has 15 residues. With V trimmed by 6 bases and J by 7 bases, 9 bases remained unmatched. Germline V lookup: CDR1 SGHTA, CDR2 FQGNSA. CDR3 region: CASSSLAGVYNEQFF. CDR3 DNA: TGTGCCAGCAGTTCCCTAGCGGGAGTATATAATGAGCAGTTCTTC.

The rearrangement joins TRBV5-1 to TRBJ1-1; TRBD1 matches at 7 bases. Germline CDR1 and CDR2: SGHRS and YFSETQ. The CDR3 spans 14 residues. Germline trimming cut 3 bases from V and 8 bases from J; bases unmatched to any gene: 10. CDR3 sequence: CASSWGAGTVEAFF. The CDR3 DNA reads TGCGCCAGCAGCTGGGGAGCCGGGACAGTGGAAGCTTTCTTT.

The CDR3 DNA is TGTGCCAGCAGCTTAGCGGGAGTCTACGAGCAGTACTTC. Translating it yields CASSLAGVYEQYF. The chain has TRBV7-9 and TRBJ2-7; TRBD2 might be the D (5 bases). Trimming removed 0 bases at V and 3 bases at J, with 6 bases between. The CDR3 spans 13 residues. Germline V CDR1 and CDR2: SEHNR, FQNEAQ (reference sequence). Together with reference TRBV7-9 and TRBJ2-7, the CDR3 gives the full variable domain: DTGVSQNPRHKITKRGQNVTFRCDPISEHNRLYWYRQTLGQGPEFLTYFQNEAQLEKSRLLSDRFSAERPKGSFSTLEIQRTEQGDSAMYLCASSLAGVYEQYFGPGTRLTVT.

The chain uses TRBV10-2 and TRBJ1-1; no reliable D call. The germline V gene has CDR1 WSHSY and CDR2 SAAADI. The V end lost 4 bases, the J end lost 1 base, and 10 bases lay between the germline ends. CDR3 size: 14 residues. For the CDR3, the DNA is TGCGCCAGCAGTGGGATCGGAGAGAACACTGAAGCTTTCTTT. As protein: CASSGIGENTEAFF.

V is TRBV2 and J is TRBJ2-1, with D unclear. Trimming removed 6 bases at V and 6 bases at J, with 6 bases between. This CDR3 region has 11 residues. CDR1 and CDR2 from the germline V gene are SNHLY and FYNNEI. The CDR3 DNA sequence: TGTGCCAGCAGCTTTATCAATGAGCAGTTCTTC. This encodes CASSFINEQFF.

The chain recombines TRBV19 with TRBJ1-2, with 8 bases matching TRBD1. Trimming removed 3 bases from V and 0 bases from J; junction bases left unmatched: 6. This CDR3 region has 16 residues. Germline V gene sequence: CDR1 LNHDA, CDR2 SQIVND (reference sequence). CDR3 DNA sequence: TGTGCCAGTAGTATCAGGGGGCGTAGAACTAACTATGGCTACACCTTC. The encoded protein is CASSIRGRRTNYGYTF.

The CDR3 sequence is CASSSAGLAGDPTGELFF. The DNA of the CDR3 is TGTGCCAGCAGCTCCGCGGGACTAGCGGGAGACCCCACCGGGGAGCTGTTTTTT. The J gene is TRBJ2-2, the V gene TRBV11-3, with 14 bases aligning to TRBD2. The CDR3 contains 18 residues. With V trimmed by 4 bases and J by 4 bases, 8 bases remained unmatched. Per germline, CDR1 SGHNT and CDR2 YENEEA. The full variable domain, completed using reference TRBV11-3 and TRBJ2-2, is EAGVVQSPRYKIIEKKQPVAFWCNPISGHNTLYWYLQNLGQGPELLIRYENEEAVDDSQLPKDRFSAERLKGVDSTLKIQPAELGDSAVYLCASSSAGLAGDPTGELFFGEGSRLTVL.

The V and J genes are TRBV2 and TRBJ1-4, with D perhaps TRBD1 (5 bases). CDR3 size: 13 residues. The ends were cut back, 8 bases at V and 4 bases at J, with 11 bases in the middle. CDR1 and CDR2 from the germline V gene are SNHLY and FYNNEI. The CDR3 DNA reads as TGTGCCAGCCGTCCAGGGATTAATGAAAAACTGTTTTTT. Protein product: CASRPGINEKLFF.

The chain uses TRBV28 and TRBJ1-1, with 8 bases identical to TRBD1. The trim removed 4 bases at V and 0 bases at J, leaving 10 bases unmatched. Germline V gene lookup returns CDR1 MDHEN and CDR2 SYDVKM. The length of the CDR3 is 17 residues. For the CDR3, the DNA is TGTGCCAGCAGTTCATACGGGACAGGCCGGATGAACACTGAAGCTTTCTTT. This sequence encodes CASSSYGTGRMNTEAFF.

This rearrangement joins TRBV11-2 to TRBJ1-1; D possibly corresponds to TRBD1 (5 bases). This CDR3 region has 13 residues. Germline V gives CDR1 SGHAT, CDR2 FQNNGV. The ends were cut back, 1 base at V and 8 bases at J, with 11 bases in the middle. CDR3 coding DNA: TGTGCCAGCAGCTTAGGTCTCGGGGGAGAAGCTTTCTTT. This gives the protein CASSLGLGGEAFF. Using reference TRBV11-2 and TRBJ1-1 for the parts outside the CDR3, the full variable domain is EAGVAQSPRYKIIEKRQSVAFWCNPISGHATLYWYQQILGQGPKLLIQFQNNGVVDDSQLPKDRFSAERLKGVDSTLKIQPAKLEDSAVYLCASSLGLGGEAFFGQGTRLTVV.

The chain joins TRBV20-1 to TRBJ2-5; 7 bases are a match to TRBD2. CDR1 is DFQATT and CDR2 is SNEGSKA in the germline V gene (reference sequence). The trim removed 3 bases at V and 2 bases at J, leaving 15 bases unmatched. The CDR3 contains 17 residues. This CDR3 reads CSASPYRGGSPQETQYF. Here the CDR3 DNA reads TGCAGTGCTAGTCCTTATAGGGGCGGGAGCCCACAAGAGACCCAGTACTTC.

This clone was seen a handful of times. The genes are TRBV6-5 and TRBJ2-7, with D hard to call. Germline V gene sequence: CDR1 MNHEY, CDR2 SVGAGI. V was clipped by 9 bases and J by 6 bases, with 15 bases between them. The CDR3 has 12 residues. The chain's CDR3 is CASRSSVSEQYV. CDR3 bases: TGTGCCAGTCGATCCTCGGTATCCGAGCAGTACGTC.

V is TRBV28 and J is TRBJ2-3; 13 nucleotides agree with TRBD2. The CDR3 has 16 amino acids. The J segment lost 4 bases and the V segment lost 8 bases, leaving 9 bases of the junction unmatched. Germline assignment: CDR1 MDHEN and CDR2 SYDVKM. The CDR3 coding sequence is TGTGCCAGCGGATTACTAGCGGGAGGGCCAGCAGATACGCAGTATTTT. This translates into CASGLLAGGPADTQYF.

The CDR3 region has the DNA TGTGCCAGCTCACCGGGACAGCAAACTAATGAAAAACTGTTTTTT. Residues: CASSPGQQTNEKLFF. The chain has TRBV18 and TRBJ1-4, with TRBD1 identical over 7 bases. Germline CDR1 KGHSH, CDR2 LQKENI. V lost 3 bases, J lost 1 base, and 2 bases stayed unmatched. This CDR3 has 15 amino acids.